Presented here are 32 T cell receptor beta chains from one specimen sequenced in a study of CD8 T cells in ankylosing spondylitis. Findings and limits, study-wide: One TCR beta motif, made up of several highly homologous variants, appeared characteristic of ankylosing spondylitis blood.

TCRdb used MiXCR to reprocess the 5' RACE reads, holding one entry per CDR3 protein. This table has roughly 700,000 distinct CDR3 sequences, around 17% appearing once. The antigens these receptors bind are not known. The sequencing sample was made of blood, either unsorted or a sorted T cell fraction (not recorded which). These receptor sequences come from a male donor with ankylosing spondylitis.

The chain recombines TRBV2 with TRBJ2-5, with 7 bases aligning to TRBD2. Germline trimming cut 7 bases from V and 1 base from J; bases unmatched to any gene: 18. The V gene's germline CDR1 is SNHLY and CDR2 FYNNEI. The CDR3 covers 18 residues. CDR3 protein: CASNGAREVAALQETQYF. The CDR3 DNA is TGTGCCAGCAACGGGGCCCGGGAGGTGGCGGCTCTCCAAGAGACCCAGTACTTC.

In DNA, the CDR3 is TGTGCCAGCAGTTTTCTGGGGGTTCCCTCTGGAAACACCATATATTTT. Its protein is CASSFLGVPSGNTIYF. The gene calls are TRBV12-3 or TRBV12-4 and TRBJ1-3, with a tentative D call TRBD1 (5 bases). The CDR3 extends over 16 amino acids. Trimming took off 3 bases at V and 0 bases at J, with 12 bases between the two ends.

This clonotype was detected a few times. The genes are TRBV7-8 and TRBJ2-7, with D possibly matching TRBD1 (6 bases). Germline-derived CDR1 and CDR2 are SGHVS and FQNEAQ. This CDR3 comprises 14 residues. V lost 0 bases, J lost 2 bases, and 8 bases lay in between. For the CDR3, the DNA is TGTGCCAGCAGCTTAGCGGGGGCGACCTACGAGCAGTACTTC. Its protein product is CASSLAGATYEQYF.

CDR3 sequence: CAIRGGGRITDTQYF. CDR3 nucleotide sequence: TGTGCCATCAGGGGCGGGGGGCGAATCACAGATACGCAGTATTTT. V gene TRBV10-3 combines with J gene TRBJ2-3; 8 bases match TRBD2. The J segment lost 2 bases and the V segment lost 6 bases, leaving 7 bases of the junction unmatched. CDR1 ENHRY and CDR2 SYGVKD come from the germline V gene. The CDR3 loop spans 15 amino acids.

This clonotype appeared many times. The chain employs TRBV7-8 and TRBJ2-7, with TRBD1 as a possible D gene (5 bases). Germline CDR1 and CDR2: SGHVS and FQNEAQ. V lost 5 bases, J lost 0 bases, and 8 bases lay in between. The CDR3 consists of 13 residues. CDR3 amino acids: CASSRTRSYEQYF. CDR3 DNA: TGTGCCAGCAGCCGGACACGCTCCTACGAGCAGTACTTC. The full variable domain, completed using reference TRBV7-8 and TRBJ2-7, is GAGVSQSPRYKVAKRGQDVALRCDPISGHVSLFWYQQALGQGPEFLTYFQNEAQLDKSGLPSDRFFAERPEGSVSTLKIQRTQQEDSAVYLCASSRTRSYEQYFGPGTRLTVT.

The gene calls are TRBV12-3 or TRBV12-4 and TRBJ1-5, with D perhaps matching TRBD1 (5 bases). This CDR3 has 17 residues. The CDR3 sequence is CTICLRRQTRTNQPQHF. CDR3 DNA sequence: TGTACCATCTGCTTGAGAAGACAGACGAGGACCAATCAGCCCCAGCATTTT.

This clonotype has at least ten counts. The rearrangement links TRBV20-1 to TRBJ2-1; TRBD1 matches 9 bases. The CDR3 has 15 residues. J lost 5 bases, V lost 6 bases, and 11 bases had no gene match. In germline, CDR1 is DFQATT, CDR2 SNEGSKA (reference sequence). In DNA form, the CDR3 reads TGCAGTGCCCCTAAGGGGACAGGGTTAAACAATGAGCAGTTCTTC. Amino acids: CSAPKGTGLNNEQFF.

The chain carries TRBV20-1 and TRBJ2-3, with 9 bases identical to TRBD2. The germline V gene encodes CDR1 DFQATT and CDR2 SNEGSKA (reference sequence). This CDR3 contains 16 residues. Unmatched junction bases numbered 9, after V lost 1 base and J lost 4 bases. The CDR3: CSARAHASGNADTQYF. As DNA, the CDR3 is TGCAGTGCTAGAGCCCACGCTAGCGGGAACGCAGATACGCAGTATTTT.

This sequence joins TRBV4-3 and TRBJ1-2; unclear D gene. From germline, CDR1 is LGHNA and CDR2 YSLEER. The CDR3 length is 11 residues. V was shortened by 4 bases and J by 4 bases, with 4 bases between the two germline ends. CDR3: CASSPPYGYTF. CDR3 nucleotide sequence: TGCGCCAGCAGCCCACCCTATGGCTACACCTTC.

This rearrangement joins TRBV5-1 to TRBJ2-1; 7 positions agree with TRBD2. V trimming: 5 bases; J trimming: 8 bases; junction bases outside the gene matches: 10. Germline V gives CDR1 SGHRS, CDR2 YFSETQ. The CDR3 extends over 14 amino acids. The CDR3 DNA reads TGCGCCAGCAGTTTCCGCGGGAGTCTCGATGAGCAGTTCTTC. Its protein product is CASSFRGSLDEQFF.

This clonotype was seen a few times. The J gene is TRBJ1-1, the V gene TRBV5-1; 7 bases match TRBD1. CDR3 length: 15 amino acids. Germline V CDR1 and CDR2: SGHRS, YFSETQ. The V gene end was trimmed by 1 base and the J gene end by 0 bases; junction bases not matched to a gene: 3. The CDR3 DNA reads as TGCGCCAGCAGCTTGACAGGGGACATGAACACTGAAGCTTTCTTT. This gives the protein CASSLTGDMNTEAFF.

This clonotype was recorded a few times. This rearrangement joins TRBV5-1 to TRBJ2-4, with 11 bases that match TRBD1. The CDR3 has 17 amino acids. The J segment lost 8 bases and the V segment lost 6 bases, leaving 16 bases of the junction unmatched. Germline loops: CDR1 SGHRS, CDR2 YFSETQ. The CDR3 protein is CASITGTGGRSSDIQYF. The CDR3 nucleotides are TGCGCCAGCATCACCGGGACAGGGGGTCGCTCATCGGACATTCAGTACTTC.

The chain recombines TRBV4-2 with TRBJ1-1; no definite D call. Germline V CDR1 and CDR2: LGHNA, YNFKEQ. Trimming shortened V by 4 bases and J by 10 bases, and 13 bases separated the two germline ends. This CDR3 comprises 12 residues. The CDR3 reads CASSPGPRRAFF. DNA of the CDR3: TGTGCCAGCAGCCCCGGGCCCCGAAGAGCTTTCTTT.

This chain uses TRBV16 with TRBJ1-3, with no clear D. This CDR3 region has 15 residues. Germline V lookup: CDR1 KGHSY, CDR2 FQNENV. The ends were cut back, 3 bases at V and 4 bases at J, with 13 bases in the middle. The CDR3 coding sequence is TGTGCCAGCAGCCAGACTCAATCGCTAGGAAACACCATATATTTT. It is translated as CASSQTQSLGNTIYF.

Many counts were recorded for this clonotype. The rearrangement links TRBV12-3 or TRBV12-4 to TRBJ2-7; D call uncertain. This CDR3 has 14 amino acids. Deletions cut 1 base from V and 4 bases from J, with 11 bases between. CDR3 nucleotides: TGTGCCAGCAGTTTAGATGGCTTCGGGTACGAGCAGTACTTC. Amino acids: CASSLDGFGYEQYF.

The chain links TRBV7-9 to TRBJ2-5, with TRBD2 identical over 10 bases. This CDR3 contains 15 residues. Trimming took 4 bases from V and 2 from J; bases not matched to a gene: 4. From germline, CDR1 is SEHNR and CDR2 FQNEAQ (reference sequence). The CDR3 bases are TGTGCCAGCAGCTCCCAGCGGGAGGGACAAGAGACCCAGTACTTC. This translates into CASSSQREGQETQYF.

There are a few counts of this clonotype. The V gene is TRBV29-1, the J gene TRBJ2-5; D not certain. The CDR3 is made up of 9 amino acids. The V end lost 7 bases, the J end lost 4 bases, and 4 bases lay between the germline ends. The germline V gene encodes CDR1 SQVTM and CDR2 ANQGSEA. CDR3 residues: CSGGETQYF. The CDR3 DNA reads TGCAGCGGGGGAGAGACCCAGTACTTC.

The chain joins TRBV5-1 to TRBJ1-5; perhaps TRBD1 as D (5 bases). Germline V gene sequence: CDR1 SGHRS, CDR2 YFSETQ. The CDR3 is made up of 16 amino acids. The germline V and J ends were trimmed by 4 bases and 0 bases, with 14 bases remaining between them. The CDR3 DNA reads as TGCGCCAGCAGCACCGGGACGGATAATAGCAATCAGCCCCAGCATTTT. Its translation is CASSTGTDNSNQPQHF.

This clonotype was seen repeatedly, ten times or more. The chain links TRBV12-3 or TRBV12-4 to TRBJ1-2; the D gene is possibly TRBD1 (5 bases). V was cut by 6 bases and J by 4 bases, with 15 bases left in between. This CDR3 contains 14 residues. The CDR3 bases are TGTGCCAGCAGCCGCAGGGCGGGGGGCTATGGCTACACCTTC. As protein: CASSRRAGGYGYTF.

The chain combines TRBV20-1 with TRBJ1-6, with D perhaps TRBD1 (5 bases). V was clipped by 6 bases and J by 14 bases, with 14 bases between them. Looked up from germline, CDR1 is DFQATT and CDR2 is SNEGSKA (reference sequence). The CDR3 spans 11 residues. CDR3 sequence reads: CSAPMGDSLHF. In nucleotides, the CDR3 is TGCAGTGCCCCGATGGGGGATTCCCTCCACTTT.

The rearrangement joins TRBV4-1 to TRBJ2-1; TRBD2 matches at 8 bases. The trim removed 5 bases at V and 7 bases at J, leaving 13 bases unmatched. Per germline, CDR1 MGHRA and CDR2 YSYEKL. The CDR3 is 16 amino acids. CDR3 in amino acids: CASSSGLAGVLNEQFF. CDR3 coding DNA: TGCGCCAGCAGCTCCGGACTAGCCGGGGTCTTGAATGAGCAGTTCTTC.

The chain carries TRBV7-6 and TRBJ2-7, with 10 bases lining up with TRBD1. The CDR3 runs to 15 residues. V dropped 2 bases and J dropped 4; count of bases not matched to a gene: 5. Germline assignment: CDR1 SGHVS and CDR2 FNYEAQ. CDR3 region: CASSLRGTGVYEQYF. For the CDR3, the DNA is TGTGCCAGCAGCTTACGTGGGACAGGGGTATACGAGCAGTACTTC.

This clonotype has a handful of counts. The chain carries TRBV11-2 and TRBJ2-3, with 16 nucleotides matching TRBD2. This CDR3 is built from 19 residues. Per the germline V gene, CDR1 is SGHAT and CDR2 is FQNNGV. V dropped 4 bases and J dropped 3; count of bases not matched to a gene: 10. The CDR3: CASSSGTSGGAWVTDTQYF. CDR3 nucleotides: TGTGCCAGCAGCTCCGGGACTAGCGGGGGGGCCTGGGTGACAGATACGCAGTATTTT.

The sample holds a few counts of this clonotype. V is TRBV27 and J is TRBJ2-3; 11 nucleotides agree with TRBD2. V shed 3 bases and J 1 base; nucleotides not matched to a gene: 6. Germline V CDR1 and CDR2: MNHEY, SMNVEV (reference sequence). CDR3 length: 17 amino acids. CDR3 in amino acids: CASSFLLAGEGTDTQYF. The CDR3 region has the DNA TGTGCCAGCAGTTTCCTACTAGCGGGAGAGGGCACAGATACGCAGTATTTT.

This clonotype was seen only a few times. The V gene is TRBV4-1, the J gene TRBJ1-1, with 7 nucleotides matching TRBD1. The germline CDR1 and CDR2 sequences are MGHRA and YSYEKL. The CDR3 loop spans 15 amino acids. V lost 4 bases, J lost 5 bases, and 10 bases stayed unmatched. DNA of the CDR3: TGCGCCAGCAGCCCTAGGGAGGGGGCTGTAACTGAAGCTTTCTTT. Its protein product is CASSPREGAVTEAFF.

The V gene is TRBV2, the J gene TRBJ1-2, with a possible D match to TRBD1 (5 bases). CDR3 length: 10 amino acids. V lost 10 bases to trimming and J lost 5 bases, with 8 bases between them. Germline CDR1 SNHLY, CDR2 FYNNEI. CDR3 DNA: TGTGCCACCGCAGGGTATGGCTACACCTTC. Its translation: CATAGYGYTF. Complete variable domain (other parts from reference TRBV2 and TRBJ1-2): EPEVTQTPSHQVTQMGQEVILRCVPISNHLYFYWYRQILGQKVEFLVSFYNNEISEKSEIFDDQFSVERPDGSNFTLKIRSTKLEDSAMYFCATAGYGYTFGSGTRLTVV.

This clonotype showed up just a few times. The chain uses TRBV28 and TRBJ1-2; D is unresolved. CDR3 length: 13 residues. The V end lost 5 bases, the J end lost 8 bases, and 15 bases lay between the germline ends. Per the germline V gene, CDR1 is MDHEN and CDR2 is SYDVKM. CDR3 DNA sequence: TGTGCCAGCAGTCGCGACATCCCTGGAGGCTACACCTTC. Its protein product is CASSRDIPGGYTF.

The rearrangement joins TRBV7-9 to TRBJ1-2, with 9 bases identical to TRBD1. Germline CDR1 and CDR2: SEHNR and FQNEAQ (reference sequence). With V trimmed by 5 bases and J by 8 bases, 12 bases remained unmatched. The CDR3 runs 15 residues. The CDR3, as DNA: TGTGCCAGCAGCCGAGGACAGGGGCCACTTGAGGGCTACACCTTC. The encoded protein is CASSRGQGPLEGYTF.

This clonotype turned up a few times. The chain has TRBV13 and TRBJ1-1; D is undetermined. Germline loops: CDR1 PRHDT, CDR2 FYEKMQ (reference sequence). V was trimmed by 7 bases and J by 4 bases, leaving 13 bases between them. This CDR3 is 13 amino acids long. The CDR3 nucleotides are TGTGCCAGCACCATTTCTGTGGGCACTGAAGCTTTCTTT. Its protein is CASTISVGTEAFF.

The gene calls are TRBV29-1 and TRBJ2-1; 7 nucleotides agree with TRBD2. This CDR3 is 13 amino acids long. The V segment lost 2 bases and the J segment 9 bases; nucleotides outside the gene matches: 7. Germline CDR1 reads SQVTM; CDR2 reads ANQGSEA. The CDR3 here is CSVEPAGLGEQFF. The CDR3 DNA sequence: TGCAGCGTTGAACCAGCGGGGTTAGGTGAGCAGTTCTTC.

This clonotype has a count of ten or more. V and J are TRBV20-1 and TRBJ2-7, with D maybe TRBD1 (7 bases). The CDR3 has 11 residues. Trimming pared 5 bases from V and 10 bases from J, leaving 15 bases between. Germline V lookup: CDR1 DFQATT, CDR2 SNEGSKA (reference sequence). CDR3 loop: CSASDREAQYF. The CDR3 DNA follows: TGCAGTGCTTCAGACAGGGAGGCACAGTACTTC.

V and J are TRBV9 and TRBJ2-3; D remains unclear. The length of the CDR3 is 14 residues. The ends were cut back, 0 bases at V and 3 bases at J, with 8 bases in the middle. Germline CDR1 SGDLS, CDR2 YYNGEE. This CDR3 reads CASSVDVRTDTQYF. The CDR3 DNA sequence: TGTGCCAGCAGCGTAGATGTCAGGACAGATACGCAGTATTTT. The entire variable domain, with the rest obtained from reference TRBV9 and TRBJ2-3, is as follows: DSGVTQTPKHLITATGQRVTLRCSPRSGDLSVYWYQQSLDQGLQFLIQYYNGEERAKGNILERFSAQQFPDLHSELNLSSLELGDSALYFCASSVDVRTDTQYFGPGTRLTVL.